This T cell receptor (beta chain) was identified in a study of technical replicates of blood from a handful of donors (TCRdb year 2017). As concerns this clone: Its specific antigen is unknown. Nothing much larger sits one base from this clone, and base qualities are not available.

V and J are trimmed by 6 bases and 1 base, and the gene matches miss 4 bases of the junction. The CDR3 contains 14 residues, cysteine and phenylalanine counted. Just CDR3 DNA is preserved here, 42 bases in frame from base 1. CDR1 and CDR2 (MNHNS, SASEGT) derive from the germline V gene. Receptors were amplified or captured by the immunoSEQ multiplex PCR assay. The source is immuneACCESS, and TCRdb retained only in-frame sequences with V and J called. Part of the clones is not carried over; for the studies checked, unresolved V genes explain less than half of this, and the remainder is unexplained. This sample has tens of thousands of clones in its table, and approximately 95% of those were observed once. In total, the top ten clones hold approximately 0.26% of the sample.

The chain links TRBV6-1 with TRBJ2-5; 8 middle bases align to TRBD2. The sample consisted of T cells isolated from PBMCs. This sequence was found in a human donor in good health. The DNA sequence follows: TGTGCCAGCAGAAAAAGCGGGAGCCAAGAGACCCAGTACTTC. Translated, this is CASRKSGSQETQYF.